This T cell receptor beta chain came from a study of a mutant IDH1 vaccine in newly diagnosed glioma. Study-wide background: Of the patients given treatment, approximately 62% were male and 37.5% were female, and a mean age of around 41 years was recorded. Patients arrived already treated with radiotherapy, temozolomide, or both, most having had both. It was at week 35 that visit V12 occurred, and at week 47 that visit V13 did.

In the case of this clone: Antigen specificity is unknown.

TCRdb keeps only in-frame clones here, not all; method: immunoSEQ multiplex PCR. The data show around 30,000 clones, around nine tenths seen once. Time point indicated: week 47, end of study. A 20-mer mutant IDH1 peptide at 300 ug was injected subcutaneously with topical imiquimod. There were eight vaccinations for patients, given in weeks 1, 3, 5, 7, 11, 15, 19 and 23. The germline gives CDR1 MDHEN, CDR2 SYDVKM. V lost 6 bases, J lost 9 bases, and 11 bases stayed unmatched. The length of the CDR3 is 14 residues. The material was PBMCs, obtained from a glioma patient whose treatment included an IDH1 peptide vaccine. This sequence joins TRBV28 and TRBJ1-2; 9 nucleotides match TRBD1. This sequence originates from a man aged 35 to 55 with glioma. In nucleotides, the CDR3 is TGTGCCAGCAGGCTACAGGGGACAGGGACTAGCTACACCTTC. Its translation: CASRLQGTGTSYTF.